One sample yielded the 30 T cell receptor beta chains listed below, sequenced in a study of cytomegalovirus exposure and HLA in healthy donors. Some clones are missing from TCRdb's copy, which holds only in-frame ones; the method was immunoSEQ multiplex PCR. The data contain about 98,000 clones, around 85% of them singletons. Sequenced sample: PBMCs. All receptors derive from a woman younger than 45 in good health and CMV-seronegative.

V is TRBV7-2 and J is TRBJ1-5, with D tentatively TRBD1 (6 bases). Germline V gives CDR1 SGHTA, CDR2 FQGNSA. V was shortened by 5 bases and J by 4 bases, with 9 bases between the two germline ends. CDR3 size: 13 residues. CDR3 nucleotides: TGTGCCAGCAGCCGGGACACTAATCAGCCCCAGCATTTT. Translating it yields CASSRDTNQPQHF.

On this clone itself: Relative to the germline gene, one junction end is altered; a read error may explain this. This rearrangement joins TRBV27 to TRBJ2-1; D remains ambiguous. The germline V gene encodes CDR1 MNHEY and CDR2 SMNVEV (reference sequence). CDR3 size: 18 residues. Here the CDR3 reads CASSLSTQATRIYNEQFF. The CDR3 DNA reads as TGTGCCAGCAGCTTATCGACCCAAGCTACGCGGATCTACAATGAGCAGTTCTTC.

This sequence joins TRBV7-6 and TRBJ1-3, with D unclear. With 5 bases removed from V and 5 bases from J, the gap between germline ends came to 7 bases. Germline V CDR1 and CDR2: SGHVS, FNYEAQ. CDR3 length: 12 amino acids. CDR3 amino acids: CASSGLRNTIYF. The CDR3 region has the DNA TGTGCCAGCAGCGGGCTTAGAAACACCATATATTTT.

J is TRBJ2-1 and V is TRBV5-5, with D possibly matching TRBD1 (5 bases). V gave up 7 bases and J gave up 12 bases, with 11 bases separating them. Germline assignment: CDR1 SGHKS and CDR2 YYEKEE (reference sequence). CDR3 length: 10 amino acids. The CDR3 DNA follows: TGTGCCAGCCGCAGGGATCGGCAGTTCTTC. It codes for CASRRDRQFF.

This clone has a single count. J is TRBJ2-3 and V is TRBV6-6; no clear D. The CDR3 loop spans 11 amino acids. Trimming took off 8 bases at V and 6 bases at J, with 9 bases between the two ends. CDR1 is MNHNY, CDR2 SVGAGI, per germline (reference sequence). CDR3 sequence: CASVELDTQYF. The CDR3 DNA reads TGTGCCAGCGTCGAGTTGGATACGCAGTATTTT.

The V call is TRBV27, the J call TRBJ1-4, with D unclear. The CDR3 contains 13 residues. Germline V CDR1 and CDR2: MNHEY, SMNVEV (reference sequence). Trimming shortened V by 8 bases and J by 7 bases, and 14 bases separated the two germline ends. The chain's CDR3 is CASSGREGEKLFF. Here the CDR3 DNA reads TGTGCCAGCTCGGGGAGGGAGGGTGAAAAACTGTTTTTT.

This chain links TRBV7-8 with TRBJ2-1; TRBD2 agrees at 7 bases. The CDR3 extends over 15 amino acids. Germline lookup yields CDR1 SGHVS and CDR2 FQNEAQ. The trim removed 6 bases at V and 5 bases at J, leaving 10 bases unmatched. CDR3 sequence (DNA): TGTGCCAGCAGGCGTGCGGGGGAGTCGAACAATGAGCAGTTCTTC. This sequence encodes CASRRAGESNNEQFF.

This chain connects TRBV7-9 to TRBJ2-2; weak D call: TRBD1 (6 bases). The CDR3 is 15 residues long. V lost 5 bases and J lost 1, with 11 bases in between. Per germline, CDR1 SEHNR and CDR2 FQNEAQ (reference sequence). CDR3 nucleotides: TGTGCCAGCAGCCCGAGGACAGTGAACACCGGGGAGCTGTTTTTT. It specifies CASSPRTVNTGELFF.

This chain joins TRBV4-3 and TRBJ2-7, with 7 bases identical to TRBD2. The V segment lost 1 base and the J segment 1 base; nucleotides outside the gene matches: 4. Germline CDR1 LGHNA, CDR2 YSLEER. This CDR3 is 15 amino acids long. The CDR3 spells CASSQGPSGSYEQYF. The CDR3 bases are TGCGCCAGCAGCCAAGGACCTAGCGGATCCTACGAGCAGTACTTC.

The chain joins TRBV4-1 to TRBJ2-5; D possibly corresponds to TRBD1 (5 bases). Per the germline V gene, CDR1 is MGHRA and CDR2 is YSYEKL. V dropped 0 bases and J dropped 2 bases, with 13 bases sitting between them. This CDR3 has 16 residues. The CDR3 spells CASSQDGTGQQETQYF. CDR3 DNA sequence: TGCGCCAGCAGCCAAGATGGCACAGGCCAACAAGAGACCCAGTACTTC.

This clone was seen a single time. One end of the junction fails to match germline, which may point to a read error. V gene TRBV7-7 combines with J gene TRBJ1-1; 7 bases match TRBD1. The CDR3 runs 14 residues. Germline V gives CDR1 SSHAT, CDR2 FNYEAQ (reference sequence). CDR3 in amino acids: CASSPEGAGTEAFF. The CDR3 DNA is TGTGCTAGCAGCCCCGAGGGGGCCGGGACTGAAGCTTTCTTT.

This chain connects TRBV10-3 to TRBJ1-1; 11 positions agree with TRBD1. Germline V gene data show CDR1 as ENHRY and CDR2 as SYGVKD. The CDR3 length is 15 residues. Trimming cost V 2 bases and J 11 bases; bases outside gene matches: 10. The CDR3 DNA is TGTGCCATCAGTGAGACAGTACCGGGACAGGGGGTGGCTTTCTTT. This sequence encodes CAISETVPGQGVAFF.

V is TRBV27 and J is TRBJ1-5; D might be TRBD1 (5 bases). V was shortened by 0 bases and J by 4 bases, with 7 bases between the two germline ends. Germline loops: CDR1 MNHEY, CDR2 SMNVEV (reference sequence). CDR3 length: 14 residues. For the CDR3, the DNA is TGTGCCAGCAGTTTATCGGGGCGGAATCAGCCCCAGCATTTT. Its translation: CASSLSGRNQPQHF.

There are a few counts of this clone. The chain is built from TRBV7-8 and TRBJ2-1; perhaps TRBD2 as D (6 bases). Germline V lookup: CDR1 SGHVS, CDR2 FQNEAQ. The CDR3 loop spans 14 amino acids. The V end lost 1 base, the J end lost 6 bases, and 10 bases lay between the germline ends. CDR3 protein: CASSLGAGFNEQFF. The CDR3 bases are TGTGCCAGCAGCTTAGGGGCGGGATTCAATGAGCAGTTCTTC.

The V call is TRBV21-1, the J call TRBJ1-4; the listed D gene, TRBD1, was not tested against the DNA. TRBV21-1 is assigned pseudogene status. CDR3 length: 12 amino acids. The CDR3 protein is CALTDAREKLFF. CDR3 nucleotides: TGTGCCTTGACAGACGCAAGGGAAAAACTGTTTTTT.

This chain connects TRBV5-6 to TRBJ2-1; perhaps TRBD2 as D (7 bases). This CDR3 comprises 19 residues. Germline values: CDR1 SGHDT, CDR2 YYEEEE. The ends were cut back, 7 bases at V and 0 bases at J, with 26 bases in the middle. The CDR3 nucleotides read TGTGCCAGCGGACTTTTTTCCCTCCGGGGGGCTCCCTCCTACAATGAGCAGTTCTTC. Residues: CASGLFSLRGAPSYNEQFF.

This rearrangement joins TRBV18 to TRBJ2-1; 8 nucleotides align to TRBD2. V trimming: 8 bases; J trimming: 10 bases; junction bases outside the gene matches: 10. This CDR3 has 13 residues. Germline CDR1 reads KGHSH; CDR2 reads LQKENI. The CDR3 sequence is CASQYGGEDEQFF. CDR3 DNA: TGTGCCAGCCAGTACGGGGGGGAGGACGAGCAGTTCTTC.

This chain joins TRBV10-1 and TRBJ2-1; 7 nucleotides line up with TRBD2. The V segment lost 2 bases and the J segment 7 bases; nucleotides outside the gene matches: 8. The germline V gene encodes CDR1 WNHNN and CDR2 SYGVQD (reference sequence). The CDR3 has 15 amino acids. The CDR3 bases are TGCGCCAGCAGTGAGCGAGACGCCGGGGGGAATGAGCAGTTCTTC. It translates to CASSERDAGGNEQFF.

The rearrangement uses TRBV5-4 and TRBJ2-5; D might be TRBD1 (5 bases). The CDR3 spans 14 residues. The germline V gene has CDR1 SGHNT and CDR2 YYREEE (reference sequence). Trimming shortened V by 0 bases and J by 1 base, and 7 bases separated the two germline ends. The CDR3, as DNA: TGTGCCAGCAGCTTGGAGGGGCCCCAAGAGACCCAGTACTTC. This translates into CASSLEGPQETQYF.

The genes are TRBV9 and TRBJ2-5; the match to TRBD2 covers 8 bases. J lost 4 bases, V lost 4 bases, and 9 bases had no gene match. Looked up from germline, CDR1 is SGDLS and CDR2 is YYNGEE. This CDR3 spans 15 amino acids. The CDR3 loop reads CASSNRGGPPETQYF. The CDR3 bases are TGTGCCAGCAGCAACCGCGGGGGGCCGCCAGAGACCCAGTACTTC.

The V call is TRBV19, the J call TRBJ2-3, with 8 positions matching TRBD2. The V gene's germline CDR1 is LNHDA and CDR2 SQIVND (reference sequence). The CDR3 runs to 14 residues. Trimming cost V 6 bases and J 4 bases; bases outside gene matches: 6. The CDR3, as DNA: TGTGCCAGTAGGCAGACGGGGGGGGCAGATACGCAGTATTTT. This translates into CASRQTGGADTQYF.

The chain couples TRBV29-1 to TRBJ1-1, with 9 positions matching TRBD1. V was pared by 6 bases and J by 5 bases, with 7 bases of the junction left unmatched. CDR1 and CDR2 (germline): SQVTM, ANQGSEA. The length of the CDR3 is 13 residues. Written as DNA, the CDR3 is TGCAGCGTACCACAGGGGGCTGGGACTGAAGCTTTCTTT. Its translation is CSVPQGAGTEAFF.

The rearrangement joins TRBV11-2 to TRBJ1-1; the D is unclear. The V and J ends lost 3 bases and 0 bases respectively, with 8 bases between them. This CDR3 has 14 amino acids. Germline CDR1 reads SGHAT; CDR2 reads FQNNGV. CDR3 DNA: TGTGCCAGCAGCTTTGGGAGAATGAACACTGAAGCTTTCTTT. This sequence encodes CASSFGRMNTEAFF.

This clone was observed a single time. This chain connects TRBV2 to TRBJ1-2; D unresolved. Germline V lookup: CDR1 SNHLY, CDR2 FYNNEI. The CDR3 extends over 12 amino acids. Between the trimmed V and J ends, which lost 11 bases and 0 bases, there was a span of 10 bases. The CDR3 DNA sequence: TGTGCCGGCGGGGAGTCTAACTATGGCTACACCTTC. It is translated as CAGGESNYGYTF.

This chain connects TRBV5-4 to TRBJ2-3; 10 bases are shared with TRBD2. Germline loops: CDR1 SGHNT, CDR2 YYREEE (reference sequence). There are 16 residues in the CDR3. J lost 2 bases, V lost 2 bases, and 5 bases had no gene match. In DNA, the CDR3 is TGTGCCAGCAGCTTCCCCGGACTAGCGGACACAGATACGCAGTATTTT. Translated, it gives CASSFPGLADTDTQYF.

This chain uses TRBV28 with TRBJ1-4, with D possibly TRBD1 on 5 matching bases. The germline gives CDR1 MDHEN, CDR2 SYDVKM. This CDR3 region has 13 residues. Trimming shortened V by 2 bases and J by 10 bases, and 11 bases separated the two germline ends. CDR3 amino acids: CASSLDSTAKLFF. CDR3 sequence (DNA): TGTGCCAGCAGTTTAGACAGTACAGCAAAACTGTTTTTT.

In nucleotides, the CDR3 is TGTGCCATCAGTGACCCGACAGGGCCCACCGGGGAGCTGTTTTTT. Its protein product is CAISDPTGPTGELFF. The rearrangement links TRBV10-3 to TRBJ2-2, with 7 bases identical to TRBD1. The CDR3 spans 15 residues. V gave up 3 bases and J gave up 4 bases; unmatched junction bases: 5. CDR1 is ENHRY, CDR2 SYGVKD, per germline.

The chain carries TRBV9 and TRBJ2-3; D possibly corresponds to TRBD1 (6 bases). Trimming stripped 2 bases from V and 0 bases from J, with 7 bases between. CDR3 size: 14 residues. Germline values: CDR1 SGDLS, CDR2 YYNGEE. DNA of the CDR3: TGTGCCAGCAGCGTCAGGGGCAGCACAGATACGCAGTATTTT. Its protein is CASSVRGSTDTQYF.

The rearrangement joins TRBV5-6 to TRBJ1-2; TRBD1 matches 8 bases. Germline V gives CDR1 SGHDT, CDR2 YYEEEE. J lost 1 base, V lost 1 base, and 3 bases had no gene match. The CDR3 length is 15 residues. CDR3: CASSLWDRINYGYTF. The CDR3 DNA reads TGTGCCAGCAGCTTGTGGGACAGGATTAACTATGGCTACACCTTC.

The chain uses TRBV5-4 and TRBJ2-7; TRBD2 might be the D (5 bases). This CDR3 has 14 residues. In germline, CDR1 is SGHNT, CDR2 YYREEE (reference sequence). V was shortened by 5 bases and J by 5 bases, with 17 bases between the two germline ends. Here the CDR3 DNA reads TGTGCCAGCAGGAGGGATAGCCGGACCGACGAGCAGTACTTC. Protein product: CASRRDSRTDEQYF.